This T cell receptor beta chain was recorded in a study of graft-versus-host responses after intestinal transplantation. Study at large: Each recipient received a multivisceral, liver-intestinal, or isolated intestinal graft.

This clone was observed a handful of times. V shed 6 bases, J shed 4 bases, and the junction held 4 bases outside the gene matches. The CDR3 has 14 amino acids. Germline V gene data show CDR1 as SEHNR and CDR2 as FQNEAQ (reference sequence). TCRdb's table, derived via immunoSEQ multiplex PCR, lists solely in-frame clones and lacks some. Of about 17,000 clones in the sample, around 82% were seen once. Researchers processed graft tissue to release intraepithelial and lamina propria lymphocytes. Sequences were derived from ileum tissue, sampled 17 days after transplant. The chain recombines TRBV7-9 with TRBJ2-7; 12 nucleotides agree with TRBD2. The sequence was obtained from a human patient who received an intestinal transplant, so some T cells may come from the graft donor. CDR3 bases: TGTGCCAGCAGTGTGACTAGCGGGAGTTACGAGCAGTACTTC. Protein product: CASSVTSGSYEQYF.